The clone carrying this T cell receptor beta chain was detected only a few times. The antigen is undetermined. TCR beta CDR3 sequences were amplified from RNA transcripts. Primed by the HTBI set, a first-round RT-PCR was run on the TCR CDR3. Via MiXCR, TCRdb re-called the multiplex PCR reads, giving one row per CDR3 protein. The sample records about 840,000 distinct CDR3 sequences, more than 30% being singletons. The data belong to a study of T cells in Graves' hyperthyroidism and ophthalmopathy. The study's findings and limits: Prediction of ophthalmopathy progression came a median roughly 6.6 months pre-onset. Most thyroid clonotypes expanded above 0.001 appeared in blood too.

CDR1 and CDR2 (germline): SGHTA, FQGTGA. V was clipped by 5 bases and J by 2 bases, with 18 bases between them. There are 17 residues in the CDR3. The chain recombines TRBV7-3 with TRBJ2-2; D is uncertain. The TCR comes from a man aged 18-30 years with Graves' hyperthyroidism. The specimen was blood. The CDR3 DNA reads as TGTGCCAGCAGCCAAGGTCCTCGCGGAGCCAACACCGGGGAGCTGTTTTTT. Translation gives CASSQGPRGANTGELFF.